Listed below are T cell receptor beta chains from one sample, sequenced in a study of technical replicates of blood from a handful of donors. Sequencing used immunoSEQ multiplex PCR; TCRdb keeps in-frame clones, though not all of them. The table includes 9,500 to 15,000 clones, around 96% detected once. Sequencing was done on a sample of PBMCs. The receptors originated from a human donor in good health. CDR3s include the opening cysteine and the closing phenylalanine or tryptophan. A D gene is named only where the DNA matches it firmly. Expanded clones are given a class, and other clones once, few, many or no size at all.

NA	TRBJ2-3	14	TRBV6-1	NA	TGTGCCAGCAGAGGGGGGGGGCCCACAGATACGCAGTATTTT	CASRGGGPTDTQYF
TRBD2	TRBJ2-3	17	TRBV28	NA	TGTGCCAGCAGTACCCAACTTAGCGGGCGCGGCACAGATACGCAGTATTTT	CASSTQLSGRGTDTQYF
NA	TRBJ2-2	15	TRBV9	NA	TGTGCCAGCAGCCGAACCGGGAGTCTGGCCGGGGAGCTGTTTTTT	CASSRTGSLAGELFF
NA	TRBJ2-7	13	TRBV28	NA	TGTGCCAGCAGCGGGACTTTATATAGGGAGCAGTACTTC	CASSGTLYREQYF
NA	TRBJ2-5	15	TRBV5-1	NA	TGCGCCAGCAGCGGCGGGGCAGGCGGGAAAGAGACCCAGTACTTC	CASSGGAGGKETQYF
NA	TRBJ1-3	15	TRBV7-9	NA	TGTGCCAGCAGCTCACGGGGGACTGCTGGAAACACCATATATTTT	CASSSRGTAGNTIYF
NA	TRBJ2-7	13	TRBV6-6	once	TGTGCCAGCACCTGGACTGAGAAGTACGAGCAGTACTTC	CASTWTEKYEQYF
NA	TRBJ1-1	15	TRBV7-6	NA	TGTGCCAGCAGCTTAGATTGGGCAGGGAACACTGAAGCTTTCTTT	CASSLDWAGNTEAFF
TRBD2	TRBJ2-2	19	TRBV7-9	NA	TGTGCCAGCAGCTTAGCGGGGACTAGCGGAGGGCGTCGGACCGGGGAGCTGTTTTTT	CASSLAGTSGGRRTGELFF
NA	TRBJ2-3	14	TRBV5-6	NA	TGTGCCAGCTCGAACCCGCCGGGCACAGATACGCAGTATTTT	CASSNPPGTDTQYF
NA	TRBJ1-3	15	TRBV7-9	NA	TGTGCCAGCAGCTTAGACGCAGGGGCAGGAAACACCATATATTTT	CASSLDAGAGNTIYF
NA	TRBJ1-4	14	TRBV6-5	NA	TGTGCCAGCAGCAGGACAGTCCTTAATGAAAAACTGTTTTTT	CASSRTVLNEKLFF
TRBD1	TRBJ2-2	16	TRBV5-1	NA	TGCGCCAGCAGCTTGGAGGGGGCACTGAACACCGGGGAGCTGTTTTTT	CASSLEGALNTGELFF
NA	TRBJ2-6	16	TRBV4-2	NA	TGTGCCAGCAGCCAAGATCAGGGCTCTGGGGCCAACGTCCTGACTTTC	CASSQDQGSGANVLTF
NA	TRBJ1-1	13	TRBV28	NA	TGTGCCAGCAGTCCACGGGACATTCGCAAAGCTTTCTTT	CASSPRDIRKAFF
NA	TRBJ1-3	17	TRBV7-6	NA	TGTGCCAGCAGCCAGATGAGCAGGGGATTGTCGGGAAACACCATATATTTT	CASSQMSRGLSGNTIYF
NA	TRBJ2-4	14	TRBV7-9	NA	TGTGCCAGCAGCCTCCAGGGTAACGGGAACATTCAGTACTTC	CASSLQGNGNIQYF
NA	TRBJ2-2	15	TRBV5-1	NA	TGCGCCAGCAGCTTGGCCTCGAGCTTCACCGGGGAGCTGTTTTTT	CASSLASSFTGELFF
TRBD2	TRBJ2-1	16	TRBV4-2	NA	TGTGCCAGCAGTCATCTAGCGGGAGGCTCCTACAATGAGCAGTTCTTC	CASSHLAGGSYNEQFF
TRBD1	TRBJ2-3	16	TRBV5-4	NA	TGTGCCAGCAGCTTGGCAGGGGGACAAACCACAGATACGCAGTATTTT	CASSLAGGQTTDTQYF
NA	TRBJ1-1	13	TRBV7-9	NA	TGTGCCAGCAGCTTAGATACAGCAACTGAAGCTTTCTTT	CASSLDTATEAFF
TRBD1	TRBJ2-1	16	TRBV2	NA	TGTGCCAGCAGGGACCTCCGGGACAGGGGGAACAATGAGCAGTTCTTC	CASRDLRDRGNNEQFF